This T cell receptor beta chain is from a study of cytomegalovirus exposure and HLA in healthy donors. For this clone: Antigen unknown.

Profiling relied on immunoSEQ multiplex PCR, and the TCRdb table lists in-frame clones only, not all of them. Of over 150,000 clones in the sample, less than 90% were seen once. General study results and limits: Rare TCR sequences dominated, though some public TCRs recurred in many donors. Confirmation was obtained in vitro that three CMV-associated chains are specific for CMV antigens.

The receptor was isolated from a man between 18 and 35 years old in good health and CMV-seropositive. Sequencing was performed on PBMCs.

The CDR3 region has the DNA TGTGCCAGCAGCGGACTAGCGGGGGTCCCCGGGGAGCTGTTTTTT. Amino acid sequence: CASSGLAGVPGELFF. The chain recombines TRBV6-1 with TRBJ2-2; 13 bases fit TRBD2. The CDR3 spans 15 residues. Germline trimming cut 6 bases from V and 6 bases from J; bases unmatched to any gene: 4. The V gene's germline CDR1 is MNHNS and CDR2 SASEGT.